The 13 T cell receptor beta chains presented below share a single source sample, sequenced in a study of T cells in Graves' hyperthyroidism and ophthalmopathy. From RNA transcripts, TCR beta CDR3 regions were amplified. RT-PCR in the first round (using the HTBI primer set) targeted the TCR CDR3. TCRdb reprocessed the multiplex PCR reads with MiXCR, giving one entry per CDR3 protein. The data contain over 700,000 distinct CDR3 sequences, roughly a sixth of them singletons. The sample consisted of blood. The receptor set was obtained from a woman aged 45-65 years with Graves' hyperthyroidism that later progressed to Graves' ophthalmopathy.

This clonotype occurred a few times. The CDR3 loop is CAISEGQISSYNSPLHF. The CDR3 nucleotides read TGTGCCATCAGTGAGGGACAGATTAGCTCCTATAATTCACCCCTCCACTTT. V and J are TRBV10-3 and TRBJ1-6; D may be TRBD1 (6 bases). Germline-derived CDR1 and CDR2 are ENHRY and SYGVKD. Trimming pared 2 bases from V and 0 bases from J, leaving 11 bases between. CDR3 length: 17 amino acids.

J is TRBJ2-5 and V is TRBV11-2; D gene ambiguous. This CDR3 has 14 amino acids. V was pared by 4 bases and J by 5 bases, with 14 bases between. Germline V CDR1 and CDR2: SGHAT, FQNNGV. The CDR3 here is CASSSGRPRETQYF. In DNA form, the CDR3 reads TGTGCCAGCAGCTCCGGACGGCCGAGGGAGACCCAGTACTTC. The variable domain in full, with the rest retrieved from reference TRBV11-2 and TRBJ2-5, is EAGVAQSPRYKIIEKRQSVAFWCNPISGHATLYWYQQILGQGPKLLIQFQNNGVVDDSQLPKDRFSAERLKGVDSTLKIQPAKLEDSAVYLCASSSGRPRETQYFGPGTRLLVL.

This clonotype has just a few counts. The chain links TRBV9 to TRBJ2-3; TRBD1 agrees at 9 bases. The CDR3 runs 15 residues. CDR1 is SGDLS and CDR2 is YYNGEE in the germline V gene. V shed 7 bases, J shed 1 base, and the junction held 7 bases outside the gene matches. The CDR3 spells CASCSTGGRTDTQYF. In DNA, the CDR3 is TGTGCCAGCTGCTCTACAGGGGGCCGCACAGATACGCAGTATTTT.

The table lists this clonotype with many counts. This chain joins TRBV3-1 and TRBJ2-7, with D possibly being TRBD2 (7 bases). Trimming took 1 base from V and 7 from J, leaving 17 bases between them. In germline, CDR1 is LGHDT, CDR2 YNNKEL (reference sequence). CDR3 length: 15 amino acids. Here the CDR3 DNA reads TGTGCCAGCAGCCAAGGGCGGGGGCCTCTAGGTGAGCAGTACTTC. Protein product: CASSQGRGPLGEQYF.

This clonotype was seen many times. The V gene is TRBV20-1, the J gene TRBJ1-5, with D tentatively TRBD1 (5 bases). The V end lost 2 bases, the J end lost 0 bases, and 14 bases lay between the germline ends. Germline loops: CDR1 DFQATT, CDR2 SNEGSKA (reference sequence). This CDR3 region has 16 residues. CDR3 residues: CSARPLSGASNQPQHF. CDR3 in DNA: TGCAGTGCTAGACCGCTCAGTGGGGCTAGCAATCAGCCCCAGCATTTT.

CDR3 nucleotides: TGTGCCAGCAGTTTAGAGACATCACACAATGAGCAGTTCTTC. Translated: CASSLETSHNEQFF. This chain links TRBV12-3 or TRBV12-4 with TRBJ2-1, with D uncertain. V was clipped by 1 base and J by 5 bases, with 9 bases between them. The CDR3 runs 14 residues.

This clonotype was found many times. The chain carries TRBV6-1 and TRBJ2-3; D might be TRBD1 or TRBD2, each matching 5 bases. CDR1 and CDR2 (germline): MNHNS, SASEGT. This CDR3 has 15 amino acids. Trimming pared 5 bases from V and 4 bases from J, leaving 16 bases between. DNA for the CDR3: TGTGCCAGCAGTCGGGGCCCCACGCGGGCAGATACGCAGTATTTT. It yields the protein CASSRGPTRADTQYF.

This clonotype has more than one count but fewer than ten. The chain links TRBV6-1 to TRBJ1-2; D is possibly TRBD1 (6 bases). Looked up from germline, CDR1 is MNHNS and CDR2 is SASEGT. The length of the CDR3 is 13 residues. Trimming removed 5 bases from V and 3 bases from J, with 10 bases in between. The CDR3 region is CASSNGQYYGYTF. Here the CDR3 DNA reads TGTGCCAGCAGTAACGGACAGTACTATGGCTACACCTTC.

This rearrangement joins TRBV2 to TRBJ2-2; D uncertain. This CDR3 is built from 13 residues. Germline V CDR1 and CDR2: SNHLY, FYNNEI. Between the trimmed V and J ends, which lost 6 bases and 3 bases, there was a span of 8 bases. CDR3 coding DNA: TGTGCCAGCAGGTCCCTTTACACCGGGGAGCTGTTTTTT. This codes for CASRSLYTGELFF.

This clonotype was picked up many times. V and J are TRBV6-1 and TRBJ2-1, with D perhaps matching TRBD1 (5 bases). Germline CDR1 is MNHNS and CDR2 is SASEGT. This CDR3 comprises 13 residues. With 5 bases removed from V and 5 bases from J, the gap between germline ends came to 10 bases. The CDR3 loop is CASSFWGDNEQFF. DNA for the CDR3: TGTGCCAGCAGTTTTTGGGGCGACAATGAGCAGTTCTTC.

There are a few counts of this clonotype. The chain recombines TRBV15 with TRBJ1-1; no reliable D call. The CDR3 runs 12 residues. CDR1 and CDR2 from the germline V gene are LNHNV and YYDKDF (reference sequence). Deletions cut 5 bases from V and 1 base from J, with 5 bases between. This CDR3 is CATSWENTEAFF. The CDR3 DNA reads TGTGCCACCAGCTGGGAGAACACTGAAGCTTTCTTT.

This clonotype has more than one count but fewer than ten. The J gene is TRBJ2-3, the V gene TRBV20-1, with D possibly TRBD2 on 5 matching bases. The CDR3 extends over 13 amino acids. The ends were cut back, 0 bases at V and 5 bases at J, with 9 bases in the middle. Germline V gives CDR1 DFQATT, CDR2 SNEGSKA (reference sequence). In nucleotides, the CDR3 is TGCAGTGCTAGAGATTTGGCGGGAGATACGCAGTATTTT. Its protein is CSARDLAGDTQYF.

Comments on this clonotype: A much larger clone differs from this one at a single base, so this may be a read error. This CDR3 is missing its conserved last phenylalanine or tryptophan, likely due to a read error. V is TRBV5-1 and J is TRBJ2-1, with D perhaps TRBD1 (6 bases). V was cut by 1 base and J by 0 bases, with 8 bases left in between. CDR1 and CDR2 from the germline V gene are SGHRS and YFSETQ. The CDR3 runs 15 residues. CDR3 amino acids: CASSLTGSSYNEQFS. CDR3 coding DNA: TGCGCCAGCAGCTTGACAGGGAGCTCCTACAATGAGCAGTTCTCC.